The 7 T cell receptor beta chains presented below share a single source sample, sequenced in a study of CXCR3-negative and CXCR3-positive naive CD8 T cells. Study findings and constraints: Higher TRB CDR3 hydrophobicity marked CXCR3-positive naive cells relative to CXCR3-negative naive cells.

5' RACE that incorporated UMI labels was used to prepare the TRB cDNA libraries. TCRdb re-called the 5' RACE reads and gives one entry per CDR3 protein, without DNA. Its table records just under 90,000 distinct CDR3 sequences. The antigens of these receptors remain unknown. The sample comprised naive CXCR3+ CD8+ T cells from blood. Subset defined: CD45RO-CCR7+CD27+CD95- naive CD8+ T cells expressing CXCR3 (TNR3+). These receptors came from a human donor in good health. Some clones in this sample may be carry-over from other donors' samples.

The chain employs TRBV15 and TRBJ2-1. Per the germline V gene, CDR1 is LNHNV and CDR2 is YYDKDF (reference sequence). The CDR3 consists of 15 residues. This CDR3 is CATSRELLNYNEQFF.

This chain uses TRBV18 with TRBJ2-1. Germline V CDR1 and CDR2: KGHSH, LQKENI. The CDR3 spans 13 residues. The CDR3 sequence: CASSPVYDNEQFF.

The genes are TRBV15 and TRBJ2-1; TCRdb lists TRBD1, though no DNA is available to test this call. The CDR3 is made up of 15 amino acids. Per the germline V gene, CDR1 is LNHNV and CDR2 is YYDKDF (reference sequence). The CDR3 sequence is CATSPSAGAYNEQFF. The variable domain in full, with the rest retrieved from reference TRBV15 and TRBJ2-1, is DAMVIQNPRYQVTQFGKPVTLSCSQTLNHNVMYWYQQKSSQAPKLLFHYYDKDFNNEADTPDNFQSRRPNTSFCFLDIRSPGLGDTAMYLCATSPSAGAYNEQFFGPGTRLTVL.

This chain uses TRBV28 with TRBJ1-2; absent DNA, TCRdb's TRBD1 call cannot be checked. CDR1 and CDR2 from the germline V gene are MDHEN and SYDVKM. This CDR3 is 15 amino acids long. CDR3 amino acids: CASSPPTGTNYGYTF.

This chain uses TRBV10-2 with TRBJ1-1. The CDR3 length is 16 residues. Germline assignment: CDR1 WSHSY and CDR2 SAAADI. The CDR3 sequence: CASSESVVPLNTEAFF.

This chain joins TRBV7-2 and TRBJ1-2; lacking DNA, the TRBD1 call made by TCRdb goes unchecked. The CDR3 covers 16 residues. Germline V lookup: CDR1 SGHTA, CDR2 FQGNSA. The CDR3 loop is CASEPVLFDSNYGYTF.

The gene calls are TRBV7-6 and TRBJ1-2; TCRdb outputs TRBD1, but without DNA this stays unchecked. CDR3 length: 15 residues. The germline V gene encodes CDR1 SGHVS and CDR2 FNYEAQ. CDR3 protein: CASSFSEGDPYGYTF.